The present entry profiles one T cell receptor (beta chain) with its context. Its antigen remains unknown. Diagnoses were made from clinical symptoms, serum measures (thyroxine and TRAb), thyroid ultrasound and orbital computed tomography. Fresh peripheral blood, about 9.6 ml, yielded the PBMCs. TCR beta CDR3 region amplification was performed from RNA transcripts. RT-PCR in the first round (using the HTBI primer set) targeted the TCR CDR3. One entry per CDR3 protein, called by TCRdb with MiXCR from the multiplex PCR reads. The sample includes under 300,000 distinct CDR3 sequences, 22% of them seen just once. The CDR3 is made up of 16 amino acids. The germline V gene has CDR1 LGHDT and CDR2 YNNKEL (reference sequence). Trimming took 4 bases from V and 0 from J, leaving 13 bases between them. The data originate from a study of T cells in Graves' hyperthyroidism and ophthalmopathy. Study-level information: Peripheral blood was secured at the point of initial diagnosis, before any treatment.

Study results and limitations: With a median lead of approximately 6 months before onset, the model predicted ophthalmopathy.

Sample: blood. This sequence was found in a man younger than 45 with Graves' ophthalmopathy. The rearrangement uses TRBV3-1 and TRBJ2-4, with TRBD1 as a possible D gene (6 bases). The CDR3 DNA follows: TGTGCCAGCAGCCGAGGAGAGGGGGTAGCCAAAAACATTCAGTACTTC. It codes for CASSRGEGVAKNIQYF.